This TCR beta chain was profiled in a study of CD8+CD57+ T cells in acquired aplastic anemia. Study-level information: Isolated CD4+ and CD8+ cells, once sorted, yielded DNA averaging about 3.4 ug. Study-wide findings and caveats: Patients had approximately 30 CD8+ CDR3 sequences in common with controls (the shared set).

Profiling of TCR beta VDJ combinations and CDR3 sequences used genomic DNA as template. TCRdb reanalysed the reads using MiXCR and keeps one entry per CDR3 protein. The top ten clones hold under 0.95% of a sample with around 430,000 distinct CDR3 sequences, about a third of them seen once. Before being chosen for sequencing, patients had shown CD8+CD57+ cell expansion by flow cytometry. The CDR3 has 13 residues. Germline CDR1 and CDR2: LNHDA and SQIVND (reference sequence). The V end was cut by 7 bases, the J end by 2 bases, with 10 bases between. This clonotype was counted ten times or more. Antigen specificity is unknown.

The specimen sequenced was sorted CD4+, CD8+, or CD8+CD57+ T cells (not recorded which) from PBMCs. The chain combines TRBV19 with TRBJ2-3; D gene ambiguous. The sequence came from a human donor with aplastic anemia. The CDR3 DNA reads as TGTGCCAGTATAGAGTCAGCCACAGATACGCAGTATTTT. This encodes CASIESATDTQYF.